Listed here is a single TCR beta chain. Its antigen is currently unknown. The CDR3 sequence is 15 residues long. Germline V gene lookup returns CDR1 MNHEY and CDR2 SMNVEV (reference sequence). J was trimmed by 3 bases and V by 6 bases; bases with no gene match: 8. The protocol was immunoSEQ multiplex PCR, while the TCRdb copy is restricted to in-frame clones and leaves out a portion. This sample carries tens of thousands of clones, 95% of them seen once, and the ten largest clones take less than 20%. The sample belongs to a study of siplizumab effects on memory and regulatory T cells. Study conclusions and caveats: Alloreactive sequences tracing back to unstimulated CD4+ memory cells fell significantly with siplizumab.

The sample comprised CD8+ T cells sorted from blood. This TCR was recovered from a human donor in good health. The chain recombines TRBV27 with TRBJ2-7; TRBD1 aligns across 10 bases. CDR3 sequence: CASSLGQGENYEQYF. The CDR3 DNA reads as TGTGCCAGCAGCCTAGGACAGGGGGAAAACTACGAGCAGTACTTC.